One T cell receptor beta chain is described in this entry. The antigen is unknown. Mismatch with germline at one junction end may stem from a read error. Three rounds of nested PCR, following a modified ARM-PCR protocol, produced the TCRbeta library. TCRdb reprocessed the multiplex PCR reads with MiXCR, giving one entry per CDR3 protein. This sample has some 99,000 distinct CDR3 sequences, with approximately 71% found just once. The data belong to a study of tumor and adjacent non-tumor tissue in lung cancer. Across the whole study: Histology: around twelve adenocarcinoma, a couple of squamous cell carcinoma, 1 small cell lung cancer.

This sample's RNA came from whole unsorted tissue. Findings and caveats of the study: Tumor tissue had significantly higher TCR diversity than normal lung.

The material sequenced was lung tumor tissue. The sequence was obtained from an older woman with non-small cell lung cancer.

CDR3 region: CASSLGLFGSPLHF. CDR3 DNA: TGTGCTAGCAGCTTAGGACTATTTGGATCACCCCTCCACTTT. The J gene is TRBJ1-6, the V gene TRBV11-2; D uncertain. The CDR3 spans 14 residues. The germline gives CDR1 SGHAT, CDR2 FQNNGV.